The 16 T cell receptor beta chains reported below all come from one sample, sequenced in a study of CD8 T cells in Susac syndrome. Random hexamers primed reverse transcription of about 0.5 to 1 ug RNA. One entry per CDR3 protein results from TCRdb running MiXCR on the immunoSEQ multiplex PCR reads. Among roughly 150,000 distinct CDR3 sequences listed, 85% to 95% were seen once. Material: CD4+ T cells from PBMCs. These receptors all come from a human donor with Susac syndrome.

The chain is built from TRBV25-1 and TRBJ1-2; a weak D match, TRBD1 (6 bases). The CDR3 loop spans 13 amino acids. V lost 6 bases and J lost 7, with 15 bases in between. Germline CDR1 is MGHDK and CDR2 is SYGVNS. In DNA, the CDR3 is TGTGCCAGCAGCCAAGGGTACAGGGTTGGCTACACCTTC. It encodes CASSQGYRVGYTF.

The V and J genes are TRBV29-1 and TRBJ1-1, with a tentative D call TRBD1 (5 bases). Trimming stripped 6 bases from V and 0 bases from J, with 11 bases between. CDR1 is SQVTM, CDR2 ANQGSEA, per germline. This CDR3 is built from 13 residues. The CDR3 DNA reads TGCAGCGTCGCGGGACGGATGAACACTGAAGCTTTCTTT. Its protein is CSVAGRMNTEAFF.

This sequence joins TRBV12-3 or TRBV12-4 and TRBJ2-5; the D call may be TRBD1 or TRBD2 (5 bases each). Trimming removed 3 bases at V and 5 bases at J, with 19 bases between. This CDR3 spans 16 amino acids. CDR3 sequence: CASSFGTPGGRETQYF. CDR3 bases: TGTGCCAGCAGTTTCGGGACCCCAGGCGGCCGGGAGACCCAGTACTTC.

The chain is built from TRBV3-1 and TRBJ2-1; D possibly corresponds to TRBD1 (6 bases). The CDR3 sequence is 13 residues long. The V gene lost 4 bases and the J gene lost 2 bases, with 6 bases spanning the gap. Germline V gene lookup returns CDR1 LGHDT and CDR2 YNNKEL (reference sequence). This CDR3 reads CASSRQAYNEQFF. The DNA of the CDR3 is TGTGCCAGCAGCCGACAGGCCTACAATGAGCAGTTCTTC.

This rearrangement joins TRBV12-3 or TRBV12-4 to TRBJ2-7; possible D gene TRBD2, 6 bases. Trimming removed 2 bases at V and 5 bases at J, with 10 bases between. This CDR3 is 13 amino acids long. CDR3 residues: CASSLSLADEQYF. CDR3 in DNA: TGTGCCAGCAGTTTAAGCTTAGCGGACGAGCAGTACTTC.

This clonotype was detected once. V is TRBV20-1 and J is TRBJ2-5; 7 nucleotides line up with TRBD2. The CDR3 runs 15 residues. The ends lost 4 bases at V and 3 bases at J; junction bases unmatched: 11. Per the germline V gene, CDR1 is DFQATT and CDR2 is SNEGSKA (reference sequence). The CDR3 nucleotides are TGCAGTGCTACCCTCGGGCTAGCGGTCAAAGAGACCCAGTACTTC. Its translation: CSATLGLAVKETQYF.

The chain is built from TRBV20-1 and TRBJ2-4; D might be TRBD1 (5 bases). Between the trimmed V and J ends, which lost 1 base and 2 bases, there was a span of 9 bases. CDR1 is DFQATT, CDR2 SNEGSKA, per germline (reference sequence). This CDR3 has 14 residues. In DNA, the CDR3 is TGCAGTGCTAGAGGCGCAGGGACCAAAAACATTCAGTACTTC. Amino acids: CSARGAGTKNIQYF.

V is TRBV5-1 and J is TRBJ1-4; unclear D gene. Germline loops: CDR1 SGHRS, CDR2 YFSETQ. Trimming pared 2 bases from V and 8 bases from J, leaving 13 bases between. The CDR3 length is 14 residues. CDR3 residues: CASSFNPAEEKLFF. The CDR3 DNA reads as TGCGCCAGCAGCTTCAACCCGGCGGAGGAAAAACTGTTTTTT.

The chain recombines TRBV6-6 with TRBJ2-7, with D hard to call. V shed 0 bases and J shed 4 bases, with 10 bases lying between them. Germline V gives CDR1 MNHNY, CDR2 SVGAGI (reference sequence). The CDR3 sequence is 14 residues long. In nucleotides, the CDR3 is TGTGCCAGCAGTTACTCGGGCAGGTGGTACGAGCAGTACTTC. Residues: CASSYSGRWYEQYF.

V is TRBV25-1 and J is TRBJ2-3; TRBD2 matches at 7 bases. The V and J ends lost 0 bases and 4 bases, in that order; junction bases with no gene match: 7. Germline loops: CDR1 MGHDK, CDR2 SYGVNS. The CDR3 consists of 16 residues. This chain's CDR3 is CASSEYMRLAADTQYF. The DNA of the CDR3 is TGTGCCAGCAGTGAATATATGCGACTAGCTGCAGATACGCAGTATTTT.

This clonotype has just one count. This rearrangement joins TRBV12-3 or TRBV12-4 to TRBJ2-1; 7 positions match TRBD1. The CDR3 sequence is 14 residues long. V dropped 5 bases and J dropped 7; count of bases not matched to a gene: 8. This CDR3 is CASSPGTVSNEQFF. CDR3 sequence (DNA): TGTGCCAGCAGTCCCGGGACAGTCTCTAATGAGCAGTTCTTC.

The chain combines TRBV7-8 with TRBJ2-1; D possibly corresponds to TRBD2 (6 bases). This CDR3 is 16 amino acids long. Trimming took off 1 base at V and 7 bases at J, with 17 bases between the two ends. The germline V gene has CDR1 SGHVS and CDR2 FQNEAQ. The CDR3: CASSLDGGEAWNEQFF. The CDR3 nucleotides are TGTGCCAGCAGCTTAGACGGCGGGGAGGCTTGGAATGAGCAGTTCTTC.

The CDR3 is CASSNFDSAYGYTF. CDR3 bases: TGTGCCAGCAGTAACTTTGACAGCGCCTATGGCTACACCTTC. This sequence joins TRBV12-3 or TRBV12-4 and TRBJ1-2; D is perhaps TRBD1 (5 bases). V gave up 5 bases and J gave up 4 bases, with 14 bases separating them. The CDR3 loop spans 14 amino acids.

The CDR3 loop reads CASGVTASNEQFF. The DNA of the CDR3 is TGTGCCAGCGGAGTCACGGCGAGCAATGAGCAGTTCTTC. V usage is TRBV9 and J usage is TRBJ2-1, with unresolved D. Between the trimmed V and J ends, which lost 7 bases and 6 bases, there was a span of 14 bases. Germline CDR1 and CDR2: SGDLS and YYNGEE. CDR3 length equals 13 residues.

The J gene is TRBJ1-3, the V gene TRBV29-1; 8 bases agree with TRBD1. With V trimmed by 6 bases and J by 7 bases, 5 bases remained unmatched. CDR1 and CDR2 from the germline V gene are SQVTM and ANQGSEA. This CDR3 comprises 12 residues. The CDR3 sequence is CSVATGDNTIYF. In nucleotides, the CDR3 is TGCAGCGTCGCGACAGGGGATAACACCATATATTTT.

The rearrangement joins TRBV14 to TRBJ1-2, with D uncertain. Germline assignment: CDR1 SGHDN and CDR2 FVKESK. V was trimmed by 0 bases and J by 8 bases, leaving 10 bases between them. CDR3 length equals 13 residues. The CDR3 nucleotides are TGTGCCAGCAGCCAAGAATCCCACTTAGGCTACACCTTC. Amino acid sequence: CASSQESHLGYTF.